This TCR beta chain was documented in a study of blood T cell repertoires in COVID-19. Across the study: Nucleic acid was either cDNA or gDNA, and it came from T cells, B-cell-depleted T cells, or PBMCs.

Germline trimming cut 6 bases from V and 3 bases from J; bases unmatched to any gene: 4. The CDR3 has 13 amino acids. Germline V CDR1 and CDR2: ENHRY, SYGVKD. Clones were read by immunoSEQ multiplex PCR, and TCRdb kept only the in-frame ones, dropping some. This sample carries 200,000 to 300,000 clones, 82% of them seen once, and the ten largest clones take 12%. The chain carries TRBV10-3 and TRBJ1-1; TRBD1 matches 7 bases. Sequences were obtained from peripheral blood. The sequence was collected from a woman aged 60 to 75 with active or convalescent COVID-19. The CDR3 DNA follows: TGTGCCATCAGACGCAGGGGGGACACTGAAGCTTTCTTT. It specifies CAIRRRGDTEAFF.